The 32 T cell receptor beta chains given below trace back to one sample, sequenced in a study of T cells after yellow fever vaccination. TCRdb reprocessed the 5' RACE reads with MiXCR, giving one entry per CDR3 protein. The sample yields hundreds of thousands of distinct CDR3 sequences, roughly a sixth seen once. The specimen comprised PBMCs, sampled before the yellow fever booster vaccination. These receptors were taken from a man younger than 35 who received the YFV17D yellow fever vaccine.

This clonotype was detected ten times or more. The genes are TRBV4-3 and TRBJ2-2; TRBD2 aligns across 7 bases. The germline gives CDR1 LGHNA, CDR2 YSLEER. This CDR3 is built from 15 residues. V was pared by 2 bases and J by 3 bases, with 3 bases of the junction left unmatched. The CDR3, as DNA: TGCGCCAGCAGCCAAAGAAGCGGGGACACCGGGGAGCTGTTTTTT. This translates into CASSQRSGDTGELFF.

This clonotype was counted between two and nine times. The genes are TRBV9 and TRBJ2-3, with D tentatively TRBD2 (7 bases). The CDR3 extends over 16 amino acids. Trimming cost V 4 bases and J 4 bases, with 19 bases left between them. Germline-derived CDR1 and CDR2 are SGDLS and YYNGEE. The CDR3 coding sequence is TGTGCCAGCAGCCCGAGGGGCGGGGGCCCCGCAGATACGCAGTATTTT. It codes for CASSPRGGGPADTQYF.

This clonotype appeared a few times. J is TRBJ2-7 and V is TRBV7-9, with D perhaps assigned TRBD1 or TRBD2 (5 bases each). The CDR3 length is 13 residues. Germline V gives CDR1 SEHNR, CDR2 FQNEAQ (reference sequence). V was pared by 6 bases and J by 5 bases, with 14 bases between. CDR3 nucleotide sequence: TGTGCCAGCAGGTACCCCGGGACGGACGAGCAGTACTTC. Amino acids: CASRYPGTDEQYF. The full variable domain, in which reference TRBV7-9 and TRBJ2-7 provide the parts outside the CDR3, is DTGVSQNPRHKITKRGQNVTFRCDPISEHNRLYWYRQTLGQGPEFLTYFQNEAQLEKSRLLSDRFSAERPKGSFSTLEIQRTEQGDSAMYLCASRYPGTDEQYFGPGTRLTVT.

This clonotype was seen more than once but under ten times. CDR3 nucleotides: TGTGCCAGCAGTACGCGAAGAGAGACCCAGTACTTC. Protein sequence: CASSTRRETQYF. The chain combines TRBV12-3 or TRBV12-4 with TRBJ2-5; unclear D gene. This CDR3 is built from 12 residues. Trimming shortened V by 5 bases and J by 4 bases, and 8 bases separated the two germline ends.

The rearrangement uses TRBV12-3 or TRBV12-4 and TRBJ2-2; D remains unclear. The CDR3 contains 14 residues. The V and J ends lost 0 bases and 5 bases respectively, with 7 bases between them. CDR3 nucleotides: TGTGCCAGCAGTTTAGCGCTCTCGACCGGGGAGCTGTTTTTT. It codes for CASSLALSTGELFF.

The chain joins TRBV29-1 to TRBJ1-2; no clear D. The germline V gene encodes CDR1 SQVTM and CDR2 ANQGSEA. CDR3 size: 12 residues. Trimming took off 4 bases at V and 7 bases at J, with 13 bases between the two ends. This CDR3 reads CSVGGRFIGYTF. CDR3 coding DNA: TGCAGCGTTGGAGGGCGTTTTATTGGCTACACCTTC.

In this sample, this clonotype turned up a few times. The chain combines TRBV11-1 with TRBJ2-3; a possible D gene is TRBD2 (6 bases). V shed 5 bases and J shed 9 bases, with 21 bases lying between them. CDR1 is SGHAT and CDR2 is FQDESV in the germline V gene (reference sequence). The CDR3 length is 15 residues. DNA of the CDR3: TGTGCCAGCAGCAGAGCGGGCGGGGTGGAGGAAACGCAGTATTTT. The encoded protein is CASSRAGGVEETQYF.

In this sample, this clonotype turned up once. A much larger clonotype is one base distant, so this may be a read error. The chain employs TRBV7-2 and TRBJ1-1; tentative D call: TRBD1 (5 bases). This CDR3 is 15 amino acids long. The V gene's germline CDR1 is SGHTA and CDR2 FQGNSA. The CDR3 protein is CASSLTGTANSEAFF. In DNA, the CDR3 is TGTGCCAGCAGCCTTACCGGGACTGCGAACTCTGAAGCTTTCTTT.

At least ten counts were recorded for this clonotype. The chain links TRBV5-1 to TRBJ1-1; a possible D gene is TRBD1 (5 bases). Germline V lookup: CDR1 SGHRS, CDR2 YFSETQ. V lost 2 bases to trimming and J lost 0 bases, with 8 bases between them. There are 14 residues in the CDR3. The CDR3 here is CASSFWGLNTEAFF. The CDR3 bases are TGCGCCAGCAGCTTCTGGGGGTTGAACACTGAAGCTTTCTTT.

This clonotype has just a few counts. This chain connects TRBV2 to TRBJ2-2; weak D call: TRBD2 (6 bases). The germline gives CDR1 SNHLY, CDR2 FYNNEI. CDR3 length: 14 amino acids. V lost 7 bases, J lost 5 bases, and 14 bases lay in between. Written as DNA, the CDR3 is TGTGCCAGCAAGGGAGGTTGGGAAACCGGGGAGCTGTTTTTT. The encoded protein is CASKGGWETGELFF.

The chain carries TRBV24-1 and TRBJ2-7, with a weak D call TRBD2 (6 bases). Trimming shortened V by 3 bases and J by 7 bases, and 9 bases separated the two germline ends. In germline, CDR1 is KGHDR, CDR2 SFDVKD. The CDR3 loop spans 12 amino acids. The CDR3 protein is CATSDGAGEQYF. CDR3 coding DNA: TGTGCCACCAGTGATGGTGCGGGGGAGCAGTACTTC.

CDR3 in amino acids: CASSQEFQGNYGYTF. The CDR3 bases are TGCGCCAGCAGCCAAGAATTCCAGGGGAACTATGGCTACACCTTC. The chain has TRBV4-3 and TRBJ1-2, with D possibly matching TRBD1 (6 bases). This CDR3 has 15 residues. Trimming left V 0 bases short and J 2 bases short, with 10 bases between. Germline V gives CDR1 LGHNA, CDR2 YSLEER.

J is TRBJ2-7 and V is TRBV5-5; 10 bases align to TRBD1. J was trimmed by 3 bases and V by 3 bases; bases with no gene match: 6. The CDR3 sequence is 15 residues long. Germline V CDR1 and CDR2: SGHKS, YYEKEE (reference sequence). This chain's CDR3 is CASSSVWTGGYEQYF. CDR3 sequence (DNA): TGTGCCAGCAGCTCCGTATGGACAGGGGGCTACGAGCAGTACTTC.

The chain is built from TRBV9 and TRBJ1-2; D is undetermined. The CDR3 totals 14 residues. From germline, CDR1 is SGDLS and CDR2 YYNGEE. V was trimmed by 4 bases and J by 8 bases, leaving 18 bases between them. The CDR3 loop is CASSPTGEPGGYTF. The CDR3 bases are TGTGCCAGCAGCCCGACTGGGGAGCCGGGAGGCTACACCTTC. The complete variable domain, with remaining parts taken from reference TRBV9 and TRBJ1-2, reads DSGVTQTPKHLITATGQRVTLRCSPRSGDLSVYWYQQSLDQGLQFLIQYYNGEERAKGNILERFSAQQFPDLHSELNLSSLELGDSALYFCASSPTGEPGGYTFGSGTRLTVV.

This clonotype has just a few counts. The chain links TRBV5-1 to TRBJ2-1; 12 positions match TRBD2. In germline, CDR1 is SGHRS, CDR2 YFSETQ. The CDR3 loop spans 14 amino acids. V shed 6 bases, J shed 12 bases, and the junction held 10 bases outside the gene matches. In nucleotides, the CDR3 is TGCGCCAGCACGCTAGCGGGGGGGCCGGGGTGGCAGTTCTTC. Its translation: CASTLAGGPGWQFF.

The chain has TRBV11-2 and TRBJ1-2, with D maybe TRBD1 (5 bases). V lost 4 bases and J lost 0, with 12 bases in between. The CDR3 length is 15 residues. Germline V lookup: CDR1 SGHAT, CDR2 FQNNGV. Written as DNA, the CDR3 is TGTGCCAGCAGCTCCAGGGATACCACTAACTATGGCTACACCTTC. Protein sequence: CASSSRDTTNYGYTF. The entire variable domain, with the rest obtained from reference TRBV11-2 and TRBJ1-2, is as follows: EAGVAQSPRYKIIEKRQSVAFWCNPISGHATLYWYQQILGQGPKLLIQFQNNGVVDDSQLPKDRFSAERLKGVDSTLKIQPAKLEDSAVYLCASSSRDTTNYGYTFGSGTRLTVV.

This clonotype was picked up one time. The CDR3 DNA sequence: TGTGCCAGCAGCTTGACAGGTTTCGAAGAAGCTTTCTTT. This gives the protein CASSLTGFEEAFF. This rearrangement joins TRBV7-6 to TRBJ1-1, with a tentative D call TRBD1 (6 bases). Germline-derived CDR1 and CDR2 are SGHVS and FNYEAQ. The CDR3 is made up of 13 amino acids. V was pared by 3 bases and J by 8 bases, with 13 bases between. The variable domain in full, completed from reference TRBV7-6 and TRBJ1-1, reads GAGVSQSPRYKVTKRGQDVALRCDPISGHVSLYWYRQALGQGPEFLTYFNYEAQQDKSGLPNDRFSAERPEGSISTLTIQRTEQRDSAMYRCASSLTGFEEAFFGQGTRLTVV.

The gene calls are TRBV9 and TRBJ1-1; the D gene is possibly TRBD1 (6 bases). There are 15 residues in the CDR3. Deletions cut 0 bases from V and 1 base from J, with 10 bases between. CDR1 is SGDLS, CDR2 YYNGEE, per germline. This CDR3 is CASSVGLTGNTEAFF. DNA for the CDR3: TGTGCCAGCAGCGTAGGATTGACAGGGAACACTGAAGCTTTCTTT. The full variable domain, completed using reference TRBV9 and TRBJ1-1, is DSGVTQTPKHLITATGQRVTLRCSPRSGDLSVYWYQQSLDQGLQFLIQYYNGEERAKGNILERFSAQQFPDLHSELNLSSLELGDSALYFCASSVGLTGNTEAFFGQGTRLTVV.

CDR3 nucleotides: TGCGCCAGCAGCTTGGCAGGGGTTTGGGGCTACACCTTC. Translation gives CASSLAGVWGYTF. This rearrangement joins TRBV5-1 to TRBJ1-2; TRBD1 might be the D (6 bases). Germline V gene sequence: CDR1 SGHRS, CDR2 YFSETQ. Trimming took off 0 bases at V and 8 bases at J, with 11 bases between the two ends. CDR3 length: 13 residues.

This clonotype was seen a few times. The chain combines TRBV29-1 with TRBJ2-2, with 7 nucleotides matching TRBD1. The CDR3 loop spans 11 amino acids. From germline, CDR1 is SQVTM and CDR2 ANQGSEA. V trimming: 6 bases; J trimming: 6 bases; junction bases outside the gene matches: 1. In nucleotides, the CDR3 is TGCAGCGTCACAGGGGCCGGGGAGCTGTTTTTT. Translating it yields CSVTGAGELFF.

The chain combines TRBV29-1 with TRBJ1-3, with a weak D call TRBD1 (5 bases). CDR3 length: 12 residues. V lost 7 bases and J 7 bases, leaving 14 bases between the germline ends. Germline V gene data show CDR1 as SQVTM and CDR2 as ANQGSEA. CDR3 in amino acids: CSALGGVNTIYF. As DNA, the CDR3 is TGCAGCGCCCTCGGAGGGGTGAACACCATATATTTT.

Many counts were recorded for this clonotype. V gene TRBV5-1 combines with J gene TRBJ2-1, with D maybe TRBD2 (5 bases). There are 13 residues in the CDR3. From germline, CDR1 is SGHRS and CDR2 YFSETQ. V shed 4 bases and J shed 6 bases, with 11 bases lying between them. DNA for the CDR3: TGCGCCAGCAGCCCCGGCGGAGGCAATGAGCAGTTCTTC. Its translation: CASSPGGGNEQFF. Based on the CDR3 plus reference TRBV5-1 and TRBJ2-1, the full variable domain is KAGVTQTPRYLIKTRGQQVTLSCSPISGHRSVSWYQQTPGQGLQFLFEYFSETQRNKGNFPGRFSGRQFSNSRSEMNVSTLELGDSALYLCASSPGGGNEQFFGPGTRLTVL.

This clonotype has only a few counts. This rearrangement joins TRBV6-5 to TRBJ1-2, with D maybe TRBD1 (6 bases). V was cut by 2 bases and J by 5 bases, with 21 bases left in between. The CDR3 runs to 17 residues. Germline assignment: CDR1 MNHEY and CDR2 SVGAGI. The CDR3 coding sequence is TGTGCCAGCAGTTACGGCGGGGGGCTCTTGCAAGAATATGGCTACACCTTC. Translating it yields CASSYGGGLLQEYGYTF.

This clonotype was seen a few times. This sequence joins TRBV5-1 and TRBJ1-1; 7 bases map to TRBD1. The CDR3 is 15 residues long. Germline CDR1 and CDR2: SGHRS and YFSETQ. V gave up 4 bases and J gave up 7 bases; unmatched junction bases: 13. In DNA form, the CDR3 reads TGCGCCAGCAGCCCGATCCCCACGGGACAGCTTGAAGCTTTCTTT. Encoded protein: CASSPIPTGQLEAFF.

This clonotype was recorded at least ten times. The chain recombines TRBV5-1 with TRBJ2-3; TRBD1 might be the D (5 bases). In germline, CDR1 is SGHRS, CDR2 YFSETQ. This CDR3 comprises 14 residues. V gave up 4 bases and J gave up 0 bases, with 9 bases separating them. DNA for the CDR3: TGCGCCAGCAGCCTGACAGTCAGCACAGATACGCAGTATTTT. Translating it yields CASSLTVSTDTQYF.

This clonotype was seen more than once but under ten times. CDR3 bases: TGCGCCAGCAGCTTGGCAGGGGAGACCTATGGCTACACCTTC. Translated: CASSLAGETYGYTF. This chain uses TRBV5-1 with TRBJ1-2; the D gene is possibly TRBD1 (6 bases). Germline CDR1 SGHRS, CDR2 YFSETQ. The V end was cut by 0 bases, the J end by 4 bases, with 10 bases between. The CDR3 is 14 amino acids.

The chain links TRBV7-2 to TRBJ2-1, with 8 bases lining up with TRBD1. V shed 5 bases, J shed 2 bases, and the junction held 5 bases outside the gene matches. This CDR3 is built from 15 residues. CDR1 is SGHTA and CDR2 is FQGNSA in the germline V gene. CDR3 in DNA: TGTGCCAGCAGCCCCGGGACAGGCGCCTACAATGAGCAGTTCTTC. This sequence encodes CASSPGTGAYNEQFF.

The CDR3 here is CASSFGGPFGYTF. The DNA for the CDR3 is TGTGCCAGCAGCTTTGGGGGACCCTTTGGCTACACCTTC. The chain employs TRBV7-2 and TRBJ1-2, with D maybe TRBD1 (5 bases). Trimming left V 3 bases short and J 7 bases short, with 12 bases between. This CDR3 has 13 amino acids. Per the germline V gene, CDR1 is SGHTA and CDR2 is FQGNSA.

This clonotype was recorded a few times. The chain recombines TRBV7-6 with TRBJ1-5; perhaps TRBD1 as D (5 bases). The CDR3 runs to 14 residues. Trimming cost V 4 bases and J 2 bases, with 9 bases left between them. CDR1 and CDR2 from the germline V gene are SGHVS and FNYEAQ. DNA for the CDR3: TGTGCCAGCAGCTGGGGGGGAGGCAATCAGCCCCAGCATTTT. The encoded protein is CASSWGGGNQPQHF.

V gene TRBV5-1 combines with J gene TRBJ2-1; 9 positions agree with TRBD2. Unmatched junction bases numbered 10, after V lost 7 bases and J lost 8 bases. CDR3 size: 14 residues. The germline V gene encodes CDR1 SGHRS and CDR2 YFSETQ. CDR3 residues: CASYEGGGAHEQFF. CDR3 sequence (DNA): TGCGCCAGCTACGAGGGCGGGGGGGCCCATGAGCAGTTCTTC.

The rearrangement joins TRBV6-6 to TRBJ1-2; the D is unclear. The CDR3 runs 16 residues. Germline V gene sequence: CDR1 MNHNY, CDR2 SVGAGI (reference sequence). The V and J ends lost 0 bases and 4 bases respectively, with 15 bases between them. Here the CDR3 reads CASSYSRAPKPYGYTF. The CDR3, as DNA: TGTGCCAGCAGTTACTCGAGGGCCCCCAAGCCCTATGGCTACACCTTC.

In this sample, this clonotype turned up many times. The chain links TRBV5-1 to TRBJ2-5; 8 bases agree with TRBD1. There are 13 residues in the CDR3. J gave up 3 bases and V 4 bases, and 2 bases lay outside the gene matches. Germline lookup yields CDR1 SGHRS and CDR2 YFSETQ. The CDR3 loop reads CASSTTGEETQYF. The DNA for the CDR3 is TGCGCCAGCAGCACGACAGGGGAAGAGACCCAGTACTTC.